This T cell receptor (beta chain) was identified in a study of a mutant IDH1 vaccine in newly diagnosed glioma. The assay was immunoSEQ multiplex PCR, and TCRdb's table has in-frame clones only and misses some. The sample carries tens of thousands of clones, 81% recorded once. The V segment lost 5 bases and the J segment 8 bases; nucleotides outside the gene matches: 11. The length of the CDR3 is 15 residues. Germline V gene lookup returns CDR1 GTSNPN and CDR2 SVGIG (reference sequence). This clone was recorded a few times. Its antigen is unidentified. Sample time point: week 47, end of study. Alongside topical imiquimod, each dose of vaccine comprised 300 ug of mutant IDH1 20-mer peptide.

The V gene is TRBV30, the J gene TRBJ1-4, with 10 nucleotides matching TRBD1. The sequence came from a man aged 40-49 years with glioma. The specimen comprised PBMCs, sampled from a glioma patient whose treatment included an IDH1 peptide vaccine. This CDR3 is CAWSDRGRSLEKLFF. CDR3 DNA sequence: TGTGCCTGGTCAGACAGGGGGCGAAGTCTCGAAAAACTGTTTTTT.